The present T cell receptor beta chain was sequenced within a study of cytomegalovirus exposure and HLA in healthy donors. The CDR3 is 15 amino acids. Germline assignment: CDR1 SEHNR and CDR2 FQNEAQ (reference sequence). Trimming stripped 1 base from V and 5 bases from J, with 13 bases between. A multiplex PCR was run with 60 Vbeta primers and 13 Jbeta primers. TCRdb keeps only in-frame clones here, not all; method: immunoSEQ multiplex PCR. Of about 64,000 clones detected, around four fifths appear once; the ten largest clones hold roughly 5.1%. As regards this clone: What it binds is unknown.

Regarding the study as a whole: Data from an earlier analysis indicated that most TCR beta V segments were productive either about 90% or about 30% of the time.

The TCR sequence derives from a male donor in good health and CMV-seropositive. V gene TRBV7-9 combines with J gene TRBJ2-3; weak D call: TRBD2 (7 bases). The sample was PBMCs. The CDR3 here is CASSLGGGGGDTQYF. The CDR3, as DNA: TGTGCCAGCAGCTTAGGGGGCGGGGGCGGAGATACGCAGTATTTT.